This TCR beta chain is from a study of CD4 T cells in relation to SARS-CoV-2 and coronaviruses. Produced via immunoSEQ multiplex PCR; TCRdb's table is partial and in-frame only. This sample has 30,000 or so clones, with roughly 78% found just once. This clone is classed as large. Its matching antigen is unknown. Study-wide findings and caveats: Approximately 65% of donors had memory CD4+ clonotypes crossrecognizing SARS-CoV-2 and common cold coronavirus spike.

The length of the CDR3 is 14 residues. The ends were cut back, 2 bases at V and 5 bases at J, with 9 bases in the middle. The germline V gene has CDR1 SGHTA and CDR2 FQGNSA. Unexposed donor CD4+ T cells date from about 2011-2018, before the COVID-19 pandemic. CD4+ T cells were isolated from the cells after 10 days of culture. As cell numbers allowed, unexposed-donor CD4+ T cells faced SARS-CoV-2 S/N and four cold-coronavirus spikes. V usage is TRBV7-2 and J usage is TRBJ1-4; D gene unclear. This TCR came from a human donor in good health. The sample taken for sequencing was CD4+ T cells from PBMCs, cultured in vitro. The CDR3 here is CASSLLGVNEKLFF. In DNA, the CDR3 is TGTGCCAGCAGCTTACTGGGTGTCAATGAAAAACTGTTTTTT.